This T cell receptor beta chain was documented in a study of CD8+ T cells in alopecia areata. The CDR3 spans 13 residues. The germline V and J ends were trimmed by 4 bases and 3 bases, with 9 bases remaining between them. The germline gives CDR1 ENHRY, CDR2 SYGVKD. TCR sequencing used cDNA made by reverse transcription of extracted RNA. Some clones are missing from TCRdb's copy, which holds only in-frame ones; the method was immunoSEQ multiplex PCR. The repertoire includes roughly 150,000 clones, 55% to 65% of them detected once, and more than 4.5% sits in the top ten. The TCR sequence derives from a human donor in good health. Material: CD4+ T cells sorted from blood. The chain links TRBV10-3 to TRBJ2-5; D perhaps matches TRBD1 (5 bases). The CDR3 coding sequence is TGTGCCATCAGTGGGACACAAAAAGAGACCCAGTACTTC. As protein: CAISGTQKETQYF.